These T cell receptor beta chains were read from a single sample in a study of control samples from healthy donors and cancer patients. Assay used: immunoSEQ multiplex PCR; TCRdb lists only in-frame clones, some missing. The repertoire holds over 200,000 clones, with around 79% as singletons. The sequenced sample consisted of PBMCs. The receptors shown here come from a woman in her fifties or sixties with lung cancer. CDR3s include the opening cysteine and the closing phenylalanine or tryptophan. D genes are given only for firm matches. The listing skips clone size in some rows; elsewhere it reads once, few, many or a size class.

len: 16; j_gene: TRBJ2-7; v_gene: TRBV5-5; abundance: -; d_gene: -; CDR3aa: CASSLIGGLGYYEQYF; CDR3nt: TGTGCCAGCAGCTTGATCGGCGGTCTAGGGTATTACGAGCAGTACTTC
len: 16; j_gene: TRBJ2-3; v_gene: TRBV3-1/TRBV3-2; abundance: -; d_gene: -; CDR3aa: CASSQLRRAPTDTQYF; CDR3nt: TGTGCCAGCAGCCAATTGAGGCGGGCGCCCACAGATACGCAGTATTTT
len: 15; j_gene: TRBJ2-1; v_gene: TRBV7-9; abundance: -; d_gene: -; CDR3aa: CASSFFAGSGNEQFF; CDR3nt: TGTGCCAGCAGCTTCTTCGCGGGTTCGGGGAATGAGCAGTTCTTC
len: 15; j_gene: TRBJ1-6; v_gene: TRBV18; abundance: -; d_gene: -; CDR3aa: CASSVGGGHNSPLHF; CDR3nt: TGTGCCAGCTCAGTCGGCGGGGGACATAATTCACCCCTCCACTTT
len: 14; j_gene: TRBJ1-5; v_gene: TRBV2; abundance: -; d_gene: TRBD1; CDR3aa: CASSGTGEGQPQHF; CDR3nt: TGTGCCAGCAGTGGGACAGGGGAGGGTCAGCCCCAGCATTTT
len: 12; j_gene: TRBJ2-1; v_gene: TRBV5-1; abundance: -; d_gene: -; CDR3aa: CASSLGQFEQFF; CDR3nt: TGCGCCAGCAGTCTAGGACAATTTGAGCAGTTCTTC
len: 14; j_gene: TRBJ1-1; v_gene: TRBV5-1; abundance: once; d_gene: -; CDR3aa: CASSSNGQGPEAFF; CDR3nt: TGCGCCAGCAGCTCGAACGGTCAGGGGCCTGAAGCTTTCTTT
len: 13; j_gene: TRBJ1-2; v_gene: TRBV2; abundance: -; d_gene: -; CDR3aa: CAKKAPGAGGYTF; CDR3nt: TGTGCCAAGAAGGCCCCGGGGGCGGGTGGCTACACCTTC
len: 11; j_gene: TRBJ1-1; v_gene: TRBV10-3; abundance: -; d_gene: -; CDR3aa: CAINGGTEAFF; CDR3nt: TGTGCCATCAACGGGGGCACTGAAGCTTTCTTT
len: 14; j_gene: TRBJ1-6; v_gene: TRBV6-6; abundance: -; d_gene: -; CDR3aa: CASSPGTNQTPLHF; CDR3nt: TGTGCCAGCAGTCCCGGGACTAACCAAACACCCCTCCACTTT
len: 15; j_gene: TRBJ1-1; v_gene: TRBV5-1; abundance: -; d_gene: -; CDR3aa: CASSLGSGTNTEAFF; CDR3nt: TGCGCCAGCAGCTTGGGATCCGGAACGAACACTGAAGCTTTCTTT
len: 15; j_gene: TRBJ2-2; v_gene: TRBV5-1; abundance: -; d_gene: -; CDR3aa: CASSLLGTNTGELFF; CDR3nt: TGCGCCAGCAGCTTGCTCGGAACGAACACCGGGGAGCTGTTTTTT
len: 18; j_gene: TRBJ1-4; v_gene: TRBV2; abundance: -; d_gene: -; CDR3aa: CASSEGGFSEQLGEKLFF; CDR3nt: TGTGCCAGCAGTGAAGGGGGGTTTAGTGAACAGCTTGGCGAAAAACTGTTTTTT
len: 15; j_gene: TRBJ1-3; v_gene: TRBV27; abundance: -; d_gene: -; CDR3aa: CASSLEGFSGNTIYF; CDR3nt: TGTGCCAGCAGTTTGGAGGGATTCTCTGGAAACACCATATATTTT
len: 14; j_gene: TRBJ2-1; v_gene: TRBV2; abundance: -; d_gene: TRBD2; CDR3aa: CASSEVVTGGRKIF; CDR3nt: TGTGCCAGCAGTGAAGTTGTCACTGGCGGGAGGAAGATCTTC
len: 19; j_gene: TRBJ2-2; v_gene: TRBV27; abundance: -; d_gene: TRBD2; CDR3aa: CASSLLNPVLAGGTGELFF; CDR3nt: TGTGCCAGCAGTTTACTAAACCCTGTACTAGCGGGGGGGACCGGGGAGCTGTTTTTT
len: 14; j_gene: TRBJ1-2; v_gene: TRBV6-5; abundance: -; d_gene: -; CDR3aa: CASSQSGVRNGYTF; CDR3nt: TGTGCCAGCAGCCAATCCGGGGTTCGGAATGGCTACACCTTC
len: 15; j_gene: TRBJ2-2; v_gene: TRBV9; abundance: -; d_gene: -; CDR3aa: CASSSEFPMAGELFF; CDR3nt: TGTGCCAGCAGCTCAGAGTTTCCTATGGCCGGGGAGCTGTTTTTT
len: 13; j_gene: TRBJ1-1; v_gene: TRBV2; abundance: few; d_gene: -; CDR3aa: CASGGAQDTEAFF; CDR3nt: TGTGCCAGCGGAGGGGCGCAGGACACTGAAGCTTTCTTT
len: 14; j_gene: TRBJ1-2; v_gene: TRBV5-1; abundance: -; d_gene: -; CDR3aa: CASSLAGQGDGYTF; CDR3nt: TGCGCCAGCAGCTTGGCAGGGCAAGGAGATGGCTACACCTTC
len: 15; j_gene: TRBJ1-5; v_gene: TRBV28; abundance: -; d_gene: -; CDR3aa: CASSSIDSTNQPQHF; CDR3nt: TGTGCCAGCAGTAGCATTGACAGCACCAATCAGCCCCAGCATTTT
len: 13; j_gene: TRBJ2-3; v_gene: TRBV9; abundance: -; d_gene: -; CDR3aa: CASRGANTDTQYF; CDR3nt: TGTGCCAGCAGGGGGGCTAACACAGATACGCAGTATTTT
len: 13; j_gene: TRBJ1-1; v_gene: TRBV5-4; abundance: -; d_gene: TRBD1; CDR3aa: CAIGGQSNTEAFF; CDR3nt: TGTGCCATCGGGGGACAGTCGAACACTGAAGCTTTCTTT
len: 15; j_gene: TRBJ1-4; v_gene: TRBV15; abundance: few; d_gene: TRBD1; CDR3aa: CATSRDRVANEKLFF; CDR3nt: TGTGCCACCAGCAGGGACAGGGTGGCTAATGAAAAACTGTTTTTT
len: 16; j_gene: TRBJ2-1; v_gene: TRBV6-2/TRBV6-3; abundance: -; d_gene: -; CDR3aa: CASSNYRLSSYNEQFF; CDR3nt: TGTGCCAGCAGTAACTACAGGTTAAGCTCCTACAATGAGCAGTTCTTC
len: 16; j_gene: TRBJ1-5; v_gene: TRBV19; abundance: -; d_gene: TRBD1; CDR3aa: CASSSRQGASNQPQHF; CDR3nt: TGTGCCAGTAGTAGCCGACAGGGGGCGAGCAATCAGCCCCAGCATTTT
len: 14; j_gene: TRBJ1-1; v_gene: TRBV5-1; abundance: few; d_gene: -; CDR3aa: CASSLRGNIAEAFF; CDR3nt: TGCGCCAGCAGCTTGAGGGGGAATATCGCTGAAGCTTTCTTT
len: 16; j_gene: TRBJ2-2; v_gene: TRBV5-1; abundance: -; d_gene: TRBD1; CDR3aa: CASSFPGQGAIGELFF; CDR3nt: TGCGCCAGCAGCTTTCCGGGACAGGGGGCTATCGGGGAGCTGTTTTTT
len: 17; j_gene: TRBJ1-1; v_gene: TRBV3-1/TRBV3-2; abundance: -; d_gene: TRBD1; CDR3aa: CASSQFTSTGGNTEAFF; CDR3nt: TGTGCCAGCAGCCAATTTACGTCGACAGGGGGGAACACTGAAGCTTTCTTT
len: 14; j_gene: TRBJ2-7; v_gene: TRBV7-6; abundance: -; d_gene: TRBD2; CDR3aa: CASSPQAGGPRQYF; CDR3nt: TGTGCCAGCAGCCCTCAAGCGGGGGGGCCACGGCAGTACTTC
len: 14; j_gene: TRBJ2-7; v_gene: TRBV15; abundance: -; d_gene: -; CDR3aa: CATSRDRGPYEQYF; CDR3nt: TGTGCCACCAGCAGAGATCGGGGCCCCTACGAGCAGTACTTC
len: 15; j_gene: TRBJ1-1; v_gene: TRBV5-1; abundance: -; d_gene: -; CDR3aa: CASSLTGGMNTEAFF; CDR3nt: TGCGCCAGCAGCTTGACAGGAGGGATGAACACTGAAGCTTTCTTT
len: 17; j_gene: TRBJ2-3; v_gene: TRBV9; abundance: -; d_gene: TRBD2; CDR3aa: CASSVTGSGGAADTQYF; CDR3nt: TGTGCCAGCAGCGTAACTGGGAGCGGGGGGGCGGCAGATACGCAGTATTTT
len: 12; j_gene: TRBJ1-5; v_gene: TRBV7-9; abundance: -; d_gene: -; CDR3aa: CASSLPNQPQHF; CDR3nt: TGTGCCAGCAGCTTACCCAATCAGCCCCAGCATTTT
len: 14; j_gene: TRBJ1-3; v_gene: TRBV9; abundance: -; d_gene: -; CDR3aa: CASSRESSGNTIYF; CDR3nt: TGTGCCAGCAGCCGAGAGAGCTCTGGAAACACCATATATTTT
len: 16; j_gene: TRBJ1-6; v_gene: TRBV2; abundance: -; d_gene: TRBD1; CDR3aa: CASSVYWPGGDSPLHF; CDR3nt: TGTGCCAGCAGTGTATATTGGCCAGGGGGAGATTCACCCCTCCACTTT